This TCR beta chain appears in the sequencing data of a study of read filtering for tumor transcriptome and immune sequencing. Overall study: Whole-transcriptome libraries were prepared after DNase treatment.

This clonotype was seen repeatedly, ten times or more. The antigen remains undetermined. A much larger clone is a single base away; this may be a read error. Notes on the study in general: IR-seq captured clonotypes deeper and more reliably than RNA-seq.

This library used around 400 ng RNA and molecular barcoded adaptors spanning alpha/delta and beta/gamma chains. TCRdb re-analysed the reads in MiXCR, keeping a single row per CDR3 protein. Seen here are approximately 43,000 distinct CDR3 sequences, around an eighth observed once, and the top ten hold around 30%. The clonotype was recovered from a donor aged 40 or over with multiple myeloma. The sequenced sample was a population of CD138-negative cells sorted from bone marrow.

The CDR3 sequence: CAWKGRSSYNGQFF. CDR3 nucleotide sequence: TGTGCCTGGAAAGGTCGGAGCTCCTACAATGGGCAGTTCTTC. The chain links TRBV30 to TRBJ2-1; D gene ambiguous. The CDR3 has 14 amino acids. The germline gives CDR1 GTSNPN, CDR2 SVGIG (reference sequence).